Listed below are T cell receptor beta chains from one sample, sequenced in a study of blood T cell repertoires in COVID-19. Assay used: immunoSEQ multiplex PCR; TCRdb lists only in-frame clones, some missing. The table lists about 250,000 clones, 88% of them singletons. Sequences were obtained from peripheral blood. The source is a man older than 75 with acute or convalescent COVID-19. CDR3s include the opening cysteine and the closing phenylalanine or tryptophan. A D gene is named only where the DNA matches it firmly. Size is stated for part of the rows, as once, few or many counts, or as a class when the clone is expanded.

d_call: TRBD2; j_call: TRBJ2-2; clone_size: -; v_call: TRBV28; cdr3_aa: CASSVSGTNTGELFF
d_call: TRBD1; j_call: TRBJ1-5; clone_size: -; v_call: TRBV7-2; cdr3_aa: CASSFGQGDQPQHF
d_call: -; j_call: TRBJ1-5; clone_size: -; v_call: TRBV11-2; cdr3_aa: CASSSGGSGNQPQHF
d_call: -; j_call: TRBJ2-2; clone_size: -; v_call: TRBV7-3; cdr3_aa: CASSPEAGNTGELFF
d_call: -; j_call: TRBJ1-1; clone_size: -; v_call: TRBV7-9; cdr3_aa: CASRWADFMNTEAFF
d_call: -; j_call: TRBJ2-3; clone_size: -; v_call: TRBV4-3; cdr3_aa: CASSQDLLSDTQYF
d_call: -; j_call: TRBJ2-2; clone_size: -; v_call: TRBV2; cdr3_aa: CASRMAENTGELFF
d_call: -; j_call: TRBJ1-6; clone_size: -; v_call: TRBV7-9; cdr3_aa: CASSFSSSPLHF
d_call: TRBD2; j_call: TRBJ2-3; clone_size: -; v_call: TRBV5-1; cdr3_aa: CASSLPGGGTDTQYF
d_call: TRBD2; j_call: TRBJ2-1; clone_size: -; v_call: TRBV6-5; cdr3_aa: CASSSRLAGKYNEQFF
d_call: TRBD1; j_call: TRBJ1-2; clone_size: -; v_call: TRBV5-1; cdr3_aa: CASSPGDSLNYGYTF
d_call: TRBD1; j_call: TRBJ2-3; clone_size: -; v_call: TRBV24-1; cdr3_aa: CATARTGSTDTQYF
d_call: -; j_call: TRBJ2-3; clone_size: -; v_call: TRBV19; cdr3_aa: CASSIEGQGWDTQYF
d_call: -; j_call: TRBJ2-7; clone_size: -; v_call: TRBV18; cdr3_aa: CASSPILAASYEQYF
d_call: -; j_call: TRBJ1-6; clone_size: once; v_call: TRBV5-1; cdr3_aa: CASSPRDNNSPLHF
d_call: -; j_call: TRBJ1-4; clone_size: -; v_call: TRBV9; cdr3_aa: CASSARAAFNEKLFF
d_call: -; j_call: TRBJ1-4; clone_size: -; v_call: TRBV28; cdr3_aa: CASSSRQVYNEKLFF
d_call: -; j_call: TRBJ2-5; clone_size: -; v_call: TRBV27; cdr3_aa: CASSLAGLAETQYF
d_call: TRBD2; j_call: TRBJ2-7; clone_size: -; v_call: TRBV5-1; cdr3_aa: CASSLAYGTSVSSYEQYF
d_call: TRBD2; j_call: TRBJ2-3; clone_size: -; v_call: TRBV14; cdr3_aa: CASSQEILGGGGSADTQYF
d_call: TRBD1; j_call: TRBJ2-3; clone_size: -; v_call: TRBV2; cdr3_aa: CASSHVGGQGNTQYF
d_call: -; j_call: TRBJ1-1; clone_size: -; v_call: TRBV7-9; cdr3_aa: CASSPEVIRGNTEAFF
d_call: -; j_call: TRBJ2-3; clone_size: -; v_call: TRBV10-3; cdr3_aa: CAIRDSFTDTQYF
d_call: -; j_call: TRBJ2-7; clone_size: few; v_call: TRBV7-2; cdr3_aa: CASSLGIALYEQYF
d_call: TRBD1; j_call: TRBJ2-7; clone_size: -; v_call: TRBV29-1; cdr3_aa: CSVAFHTGGYYEQYF
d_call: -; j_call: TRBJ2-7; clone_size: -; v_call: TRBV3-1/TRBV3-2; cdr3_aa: CASSQDIVRGYEQYF
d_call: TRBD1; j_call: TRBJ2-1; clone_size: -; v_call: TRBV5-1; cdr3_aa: CASSPTGGQYNEQFF
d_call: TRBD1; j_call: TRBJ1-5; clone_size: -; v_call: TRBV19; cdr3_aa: CASRTTGGGQPQHF
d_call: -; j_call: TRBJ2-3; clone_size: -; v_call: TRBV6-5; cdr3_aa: CASREAGRGTDTQYF
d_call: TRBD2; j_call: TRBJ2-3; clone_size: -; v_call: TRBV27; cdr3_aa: CASSRTSGRHTQYF
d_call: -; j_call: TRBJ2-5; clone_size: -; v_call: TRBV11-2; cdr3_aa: CASSPRGGGGETQYF
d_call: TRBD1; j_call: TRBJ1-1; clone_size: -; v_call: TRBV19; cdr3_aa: CASRDRNTEAFF
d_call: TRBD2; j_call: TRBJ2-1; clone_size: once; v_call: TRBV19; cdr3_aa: CASSRLAGDEQFF
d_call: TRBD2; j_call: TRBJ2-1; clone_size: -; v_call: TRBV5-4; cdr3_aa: CASSLKRGYNEQFF
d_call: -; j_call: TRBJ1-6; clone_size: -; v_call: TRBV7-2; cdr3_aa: CASSLASGEHSPLHF
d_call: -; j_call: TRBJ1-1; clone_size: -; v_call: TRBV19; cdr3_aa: CASSIGGRPSEAFF
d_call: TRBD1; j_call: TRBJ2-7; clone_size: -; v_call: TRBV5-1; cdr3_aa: CASSYSGTATIVQYF